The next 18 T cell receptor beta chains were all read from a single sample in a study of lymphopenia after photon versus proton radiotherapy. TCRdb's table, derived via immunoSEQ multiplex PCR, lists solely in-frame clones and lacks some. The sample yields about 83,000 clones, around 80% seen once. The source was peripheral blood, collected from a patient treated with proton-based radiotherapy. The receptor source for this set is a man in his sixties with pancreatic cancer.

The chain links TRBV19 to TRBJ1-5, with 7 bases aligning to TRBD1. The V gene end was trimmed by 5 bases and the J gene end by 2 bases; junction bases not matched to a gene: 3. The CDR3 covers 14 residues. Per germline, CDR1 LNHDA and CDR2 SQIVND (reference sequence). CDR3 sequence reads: CASSGQAGNQPQHF. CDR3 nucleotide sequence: TGTGCCAGTAGTGGACAGGCCGGCAATCAGCCCCAGCATTTT. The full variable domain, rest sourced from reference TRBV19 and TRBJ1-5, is DGGITQSPKYLFRKEGQNVTLSCEQNLNHDAMYWYRQDPGQGLRLIYYSQIVNDFQKGDIAEGYSVSREKKESFPLTVTSAQKNPTAFYLCASSGQAGNQPQHFGDGTRLSIL.

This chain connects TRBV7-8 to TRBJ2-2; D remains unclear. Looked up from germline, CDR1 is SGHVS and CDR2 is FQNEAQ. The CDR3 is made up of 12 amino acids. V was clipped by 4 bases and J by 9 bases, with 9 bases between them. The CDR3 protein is CASSSGKWELFF. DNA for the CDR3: TGTGCCAGCAGCTCCGGAAAGTGGGAGCTGTTTTTT.

The CDR3 spells CASSKRREGGPKSYEQYF. The CDR3 DNA reads TGTGCCAGCAGCAAACGGCGGGAGGGCGGGCCGAAATCCTACGAGCAGTACTTC. The V call is TRBV21-1, the J call TRBJ2-7; the DNA was not used to check the table's D call, TRBD2. TRBV21-1 is labeled a pseudogene. The CDR3 length is 18 residues.

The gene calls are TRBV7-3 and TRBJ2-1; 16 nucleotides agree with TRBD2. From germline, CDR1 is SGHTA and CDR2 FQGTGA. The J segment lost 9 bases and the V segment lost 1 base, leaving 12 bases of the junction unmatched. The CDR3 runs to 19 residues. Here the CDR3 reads CASSLKPWGLAGGPAEQFF. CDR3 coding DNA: TGTGCCAGCAGCTTAAAGCCTTGGGGACTAGCGGGAGGGCCGGCTGAGCAGTTCTTC.

CDR3 DNA: TGTGCCAGCAGCTTAGGAGAACTAGCGGTCTCGAACAGCTCCTACGAGCAGTACTTC. It encodes CASSLGELAVSNSSYEQYF. The chain uses TRBV11-3 and TRBJ2-7, with 8 positions matching TRBD2. V shed 1 base, J shed 0 bases, and the junction held 14 bases outside the gene matches. The CDR3 has 19 amino acids. From germline, CDR1 is SGHNT and CDR2 YENEEA.

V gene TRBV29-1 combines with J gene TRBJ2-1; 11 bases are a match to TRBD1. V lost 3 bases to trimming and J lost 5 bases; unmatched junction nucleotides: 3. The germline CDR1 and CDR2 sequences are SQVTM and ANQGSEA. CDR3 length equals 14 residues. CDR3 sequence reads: CSVDRDRGNNEQFF. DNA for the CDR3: TGCAGCGTTGACCGGGACAGGGGGAACAATGAGCAGTTCTTC.

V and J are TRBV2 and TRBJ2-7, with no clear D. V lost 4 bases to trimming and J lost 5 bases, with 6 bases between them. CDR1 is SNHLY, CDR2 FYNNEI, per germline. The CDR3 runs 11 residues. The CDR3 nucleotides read TGTGCCAGCAGTGGGGTCGACGAGCAGTACTTC. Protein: CASSGVDEQYF.

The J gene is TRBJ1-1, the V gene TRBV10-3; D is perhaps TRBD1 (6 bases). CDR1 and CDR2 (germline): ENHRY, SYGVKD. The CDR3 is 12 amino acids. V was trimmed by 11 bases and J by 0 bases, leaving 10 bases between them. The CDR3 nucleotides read TGTGCCTCCAACAGGGTGAACACTGAAGCTTTCTTT. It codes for CASNRVNTEAFF.

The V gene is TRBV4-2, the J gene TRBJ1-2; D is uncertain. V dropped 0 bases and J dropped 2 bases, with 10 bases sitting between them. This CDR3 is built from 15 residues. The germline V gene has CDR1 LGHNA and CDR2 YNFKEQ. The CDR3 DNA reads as TGTGCCAGCAGCCAAGAGCTCCCAACCAACTATGGCTACACCTTC. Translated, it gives CASSQELPTNYGYTF.

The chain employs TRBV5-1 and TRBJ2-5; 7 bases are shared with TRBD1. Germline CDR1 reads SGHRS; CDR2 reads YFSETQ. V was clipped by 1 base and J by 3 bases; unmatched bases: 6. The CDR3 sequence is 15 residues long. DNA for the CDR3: TGCGCCAGCAGCTTGTTGACAGGGAATGAAGAGACCCAGTACTTC. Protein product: CASSLLTGNEETQYF. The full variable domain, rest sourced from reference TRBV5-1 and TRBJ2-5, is KAGVTQTPRYLIKTRGQQVTLSCSPISGHRSVSWYQQTPGQGLQFLFEYFSETQRNKGNFPGRFSGRQFSNSRSEMNVSTLELGDSALYLCASSLLTGNEETQYFGPGTRLLVL.

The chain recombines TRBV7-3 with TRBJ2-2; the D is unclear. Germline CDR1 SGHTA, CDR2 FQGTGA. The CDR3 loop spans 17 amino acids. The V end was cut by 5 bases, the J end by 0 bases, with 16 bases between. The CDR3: CASSQTRVTANTGELFF. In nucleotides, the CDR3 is TGTGCCAGCAGCCAGACGCGTGTCACTGCGAACACCGGGGAGCTGTTTTTT.

As DNA, the CDR3 is TGCGCCAGCAGCTCGGGACAGACGCTGAACACCGGGGAGCTGTTTTTT. Residues: CASSSGQTLNTGELFF. The rearrangement joins TRBV5-1 to TRBJ2-2; the match to TRBD1 covers 7 bases. CDR1 and CDR2 from the germline V gene are SGHRS and YFSETQ. The V and J ends lost 3 bases and 1 base, in that order; junction bases with no gene match: 6. The CDR3 is made up of 16 amino acids.

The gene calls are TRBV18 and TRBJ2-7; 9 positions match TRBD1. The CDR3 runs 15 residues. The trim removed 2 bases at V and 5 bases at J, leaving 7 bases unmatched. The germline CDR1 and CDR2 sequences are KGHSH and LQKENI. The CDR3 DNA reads TGTGCCAGCTCACCAGGGGACAGGGCCGTGAACGAGCAGTACTTC. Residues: CASSPGDRAVNEQYF.

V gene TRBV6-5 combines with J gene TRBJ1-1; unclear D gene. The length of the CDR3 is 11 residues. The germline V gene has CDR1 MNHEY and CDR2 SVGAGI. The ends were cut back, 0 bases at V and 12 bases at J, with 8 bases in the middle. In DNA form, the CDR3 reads TGTGCCAGCAGTTACTCCGGGGAGACTTTCTTT. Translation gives CASSYSGETFF.

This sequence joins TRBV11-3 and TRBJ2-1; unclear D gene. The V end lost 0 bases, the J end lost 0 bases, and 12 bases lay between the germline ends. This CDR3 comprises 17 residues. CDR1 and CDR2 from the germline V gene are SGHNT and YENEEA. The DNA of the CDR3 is TGTGCCAGCAGCTTAGAGCTAGGGCTGAGCTCCTACAATGAGCAGTTCTTC. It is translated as CASSLELGLSSYNEQFF.

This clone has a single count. The CDR3 nucleotides read TGTGCCAGCAACACCGGGACGGTGAACACTGAAGCTTTCTTT. Its protein is CASNTGTVNTEAFF. The chain is built from TRBV6-6 and TRBJ1-1; D is possibly TRBD1 (5 bases). The CDR3 spans 14 residues. CDR1 is MNHNY and CDR2 is SVGAGI in the germline V gene (reference sequence). The V end lost 7 bases, the J end lost 0 bases, and 12 bases lay between the germline ends.

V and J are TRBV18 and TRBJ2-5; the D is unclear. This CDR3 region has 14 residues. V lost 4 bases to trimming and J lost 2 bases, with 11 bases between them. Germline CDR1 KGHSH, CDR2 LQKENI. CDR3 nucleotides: TGTGCCAGCTCACGGGTACGGCAGCAAGAGACCCAGTACTTC. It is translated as CASSRVRQQETQYF.

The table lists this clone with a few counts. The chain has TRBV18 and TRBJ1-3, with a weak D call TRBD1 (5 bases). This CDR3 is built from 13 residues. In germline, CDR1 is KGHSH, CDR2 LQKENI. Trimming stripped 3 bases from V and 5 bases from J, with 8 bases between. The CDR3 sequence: CASSPGGRNTIYF. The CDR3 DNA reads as TGTGCCAGCTCACCGGGGGGAAGAAACACCATATATTTT.